What follows describes a single TCR beta chain. Its target is not known. V was pared by 1 base and J by 8 bases, with 7 bases of the junction left unmatched. This CDR3 has 14 amino acids. Germline V gives CDR1 SEHNR, CDR2 FQNEAQ (reference sequence). The data were taken from a study of T cell responses to AZD1222 COVID-19 vaccine. Study-wide context: Analyses pooled second doses at about 4 or about 12 weeks.

Sequencing used immunoSEQ multiplex PCR; TCRdb keeps in-frame clones, though not all of them. The sample shows roughly 140,000 clones, roughly 89% of them seen only once. Study-level results: Reportedly, nearly half the spike-specific TCRs target unmutated variant regions. Baseline seropositivity occurred in only a handful of AZD1222 recipients. Donor demographics were predominantly white British with a female majority; clonal diversity may be underestimated.

This sequence originates from an adult in good health. The gene calls are TRBV7-9 and TRBJ1-2; 7 positions agree with TRBD1. This sample comprised peripheral blood, obtained on day 0 of AZD1222 vaccination. The CDR3 loop is CASSLVGQARGYTF. The CDR3 bases are TGTGCCAGCAGCTTAGTCGGACAGGCGCGCGGCTACACCTTC.